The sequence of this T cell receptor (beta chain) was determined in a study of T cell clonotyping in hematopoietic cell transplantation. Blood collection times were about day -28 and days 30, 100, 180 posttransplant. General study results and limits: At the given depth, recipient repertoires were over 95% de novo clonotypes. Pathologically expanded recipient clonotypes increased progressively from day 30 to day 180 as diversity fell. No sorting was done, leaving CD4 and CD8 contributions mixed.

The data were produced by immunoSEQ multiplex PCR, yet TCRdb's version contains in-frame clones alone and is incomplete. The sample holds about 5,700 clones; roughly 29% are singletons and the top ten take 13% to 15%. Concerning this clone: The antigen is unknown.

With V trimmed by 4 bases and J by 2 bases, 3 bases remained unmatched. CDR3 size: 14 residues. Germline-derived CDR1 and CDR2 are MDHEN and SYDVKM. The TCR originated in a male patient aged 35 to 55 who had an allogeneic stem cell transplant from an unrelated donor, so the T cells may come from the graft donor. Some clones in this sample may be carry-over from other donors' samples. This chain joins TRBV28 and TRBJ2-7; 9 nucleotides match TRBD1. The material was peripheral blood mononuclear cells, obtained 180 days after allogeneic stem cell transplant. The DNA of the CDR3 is TGTGCCAGCAGTTCCTGGGACAGGGCCTACGAGCAGTACTTC. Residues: CASSSWDRAYEQYF.